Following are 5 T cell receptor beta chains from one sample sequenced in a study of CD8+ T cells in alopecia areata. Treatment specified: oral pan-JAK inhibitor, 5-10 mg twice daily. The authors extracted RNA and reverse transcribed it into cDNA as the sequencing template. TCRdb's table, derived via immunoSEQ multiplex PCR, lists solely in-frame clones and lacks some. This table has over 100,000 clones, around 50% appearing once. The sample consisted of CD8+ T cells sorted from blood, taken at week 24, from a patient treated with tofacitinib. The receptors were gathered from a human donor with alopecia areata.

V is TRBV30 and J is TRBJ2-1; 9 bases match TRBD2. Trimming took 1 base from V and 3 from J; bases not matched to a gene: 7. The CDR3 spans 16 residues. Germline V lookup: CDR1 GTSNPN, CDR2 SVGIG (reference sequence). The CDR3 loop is CAWSGTSVRLYNEQFF. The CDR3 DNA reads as TGTGCCTGGAGTGGGACTAGCGTAAGACTCTACAATGAGCAGTTCTTC.

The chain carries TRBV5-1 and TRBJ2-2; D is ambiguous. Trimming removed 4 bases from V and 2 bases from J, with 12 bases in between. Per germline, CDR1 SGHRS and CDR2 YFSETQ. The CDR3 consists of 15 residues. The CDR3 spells CASSVYDQNTGELFF. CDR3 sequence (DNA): TGCGCCAGCAGCGTATACGACCAAAACACCGGGGAGCTGTTTTTT.

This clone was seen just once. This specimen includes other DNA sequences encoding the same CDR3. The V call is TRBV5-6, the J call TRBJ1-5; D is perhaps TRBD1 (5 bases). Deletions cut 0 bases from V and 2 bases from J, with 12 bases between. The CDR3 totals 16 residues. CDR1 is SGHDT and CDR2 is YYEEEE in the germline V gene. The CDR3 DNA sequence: TGTGCCAGCAGCTTGGGTGCGGGGGGAGGCAATCAGCCCCAGCATTTT. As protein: CASSLGAGGGNQPQHF.

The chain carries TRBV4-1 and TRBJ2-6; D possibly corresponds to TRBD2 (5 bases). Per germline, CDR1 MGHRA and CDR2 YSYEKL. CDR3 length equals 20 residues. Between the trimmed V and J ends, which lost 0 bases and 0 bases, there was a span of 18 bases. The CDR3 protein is CASSQDGMAGKSSGANVLTF. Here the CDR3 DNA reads TGCGCCAGCAGCCAAGACGGGATGGCAGGAAAATCCTCTGGGGCCAACGTCCTGACTTTC.

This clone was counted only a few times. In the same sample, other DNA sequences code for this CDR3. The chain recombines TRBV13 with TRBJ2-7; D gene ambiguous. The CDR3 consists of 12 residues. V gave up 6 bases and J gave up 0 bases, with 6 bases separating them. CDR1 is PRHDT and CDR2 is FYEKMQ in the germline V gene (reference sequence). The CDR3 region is CASSPDSYEQYF. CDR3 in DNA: TGTGCCAGCAGTCCCGACTCCTACGAGCAGTACTTC.